Listed here is a single TCR beta chain. The germline V and J ends were trimmed by 6 bases and 2 bases, with 13 bases remaining between them. CDR3 length equals 14 residues. The V gene's germline CDR1 is LNHDA and CDR2 SQIVND (reference sequence). This sample stems from a study of blood T cell repertoires in COVID-19. As for the study in general: Sites across the United States, Italy and Spain contributed samples from acute and convalescent COVID-19.

TCRdb's table, derived via immunoSEQ multiplex PCR, lists solely in-frame clones and lacks some. The table includes about 110,000 clones, about 80% detected once. This chain joins TRBV19 and TRBJ2-5; D is possibly TRBD2 (6 bases). The clonotype comes from an older woman with acute or convalescent COVID-19. Sequencing was performed on peripheral blood. The CDR3 sequence is CASRNWGGQETQYF. For the CDR3, the DNA is TGTGCCAGTAGAAATTGGGGAGGACAAGAGACCCAGTACTTC.